The entry below gives a single T cell receptor beta chain sequence along with its context. The target of this receptor is not known. The sample holds no much larger clone one base away, and base qualities are not on file. This specimen belongs to a study of CD8 T cells in Susac syndrome (dated by TCRdb to about 2019). For the wider study: Among the sequenced Susac syndrome patients, more than five had clinically active disease and roughly eight were in clinical remission. Susac syndrome patients were therapy-naive, on corticosteroids (some also receiving IVIg), or on IVIg alone at blood withdrawal. Whether CD8+ T cell activation and differentiation in Susac syndrome was antigen driven was tested using repertoire sequencing. The clonality of the CD8+ T cell repertoire was compared across about 12 healthy donors, some 14 Susac syndrome patients and about 16 multiple sclerosis patients.

General findings and caveats noted by the study authors: The TCR sequencing and HLA analysis was acknowledged to have included a relatively small number of individuals. In the total CD8+ and CD8+ TEMRA repertoires, 15 to 20 and five Susac-specific public clones, respectively, were identified. Susac syndrome CD8+ repertoires showed clonal expansion, highest in CD8+ TEMRA cells and greater in clinically active than remitting patients.

RNA was extracted using the RNeasy kit, and roughly 0.5 to 1 ug of the RNA was reverse transcribed with random hexamers. The immunoSEQ multiplex PCR assay, which covers 54 Vbeta and 13 Jbeta segments, was used to amplify TCR beta CDR3 regions. PCR amplification bias was corrected using a synthetic template baseline for primer optimization and computational correction. Under the source paper's analysis protocol: Only productive sequences were kept, with reads annotated to V, D and J genes according to IMGT and analyzed in immunoSEQ Analyzer. Clonality was computed as one minus Shannon entropy normalized by log2 of the number of productive unique sequences. For each patient and control, public and private clones were evaluated within the 100 most prevalent clones. Susac-specific clones were defined as absent from healthy and MS cohorts, over a thousand published viral clones and other ImmuneACCESS disease sequences. The public reads were reanalyzed by TCRdb: fastp trimming at Q25, MiXCR alignment, in-frame beta chains only. Under each unique CDR3 protein, matching rows form one entry showing the most common genes and DNA. The V and J calls here are based on TCRdb, not the publication. In all, the sample holds some 130,000 distinct CDR3 sequences, and roughly 94% of those were seen once. The ten largest make up roughly 0.2% of the sample.

Peripheral blood CD8+ and CD4+ T cells from healthy donors, Susac syndrome patients and multiple sclerosis patients were profiled using high-throughput TCR beta sequencing. The Susac syndrome patients fulfilled recently defined diagnostic criteria for definite or probable disease. Bulk CD8+ and CD4+ T cells were purified by magnetic negative isolation, whereas CD8+ TEMRA cells were enriched by FACS. Blood was drawn into EDTA tubes, processed within 24 hours, and PBMCs were isolated by density gradient centrifugation. PBMCs intended for TCR sequencing were cryopreserved in liquid nitrogen and were subsequently thawed in a 37 degrees C water bath. The sorted or isolated CD4+, CD8+ and CD8+ TEMRA cells had a purity of 90% or higher. Trimmed from V: 1 base; trimmed from J: 6 bases; junction bases lacking a gene match: 8. CDR1 SQVTM and CDR2 ANQGSEA are derived from the germline V gene. Inclusive of the bounding cysteine and phenylalanine, the CDR3 is 14 residues long. Only the CDR3 region is kept as DNA, spanning 42 bases read in frame from base 1.

The sequencing sample was made of CD8+ T cells from PBMCs. The clonotype was recovered from a human donor with Susac syndrome. Recombination connected TRBV29-1 to TRBJ2-7; 8 bases in the junction line up with TRBD1. The CDR3 here reads CSVEGTGIDGEQYF. At the DNA level, the sequence is TGCAGCGTTGAAGGGACAGGGATCGATGGCGAGCAGTACTTC.